This T cell receptor (beta chain) was sequenced during a study of human T cells and chemical hapten exposure. Study overall: Small differences in pooled library volume mainly drove the variation in TCR yields per sample.

Study results and caveats: Those TCRs sitting above 1 in 1000 frequency stayed the same with DPC sensitization.

The time point denotes: patch test 1, 2 weeks after DPC sensitization. Documented treatment: therapeutic diphenylcyclopropenone sensitization with weekly scalp DPC. As to this clonotype: The antigen is not known. This may arise from a read error, as a much more abundant clone is one base away.

TCRdb passed the RACE reads through MiXCR, listing each CDR3 protein once. Among approximately 60,000 distinct CDR3 sequences, over 7.5% were seen once, and the ten largest hold 10% to 15%. The CDR3 covers 15 residues. Germline lookup yields CDR1 SGHAT and CDR2 FQNNGV. This material consisted of whole blood, taken in connection with sensitization to the hapten diphenylcyclopropenone (DPC). The rearrangement links TRBV11-2 to TRBJ2-5; 7 bases are a match to TRBD1. The clonotype was recovered from a middle-aged woman with alopecia areata. Some clones in this sample may be carry-over from other donors' samples. CDR3 sequence (DNA): TGTGCCGGCAGCTTAGCCGGGACAGCTCAAGAGACCCAGTACTTC. This encodes CAGSLAGTAQETQYF.